Shown below are 15 T cell receptor beta chains from a single sample sequenced in a study of cytomegalovirus exposure and HLA in healthy donors. 60 Vbeta and 13 Jbeta primers were used in PCR. Assay used: immunoSEQ multiplex PCR; TCRdb lists only in-frame clones, some missing. The sample lists more than 90,000 clones; roughly 79% were seen once. Sequencing was carried out using PBMCs. Receptors were obtained from a middle-aged man in good health and CMV-seronegative.

This clone has only one observation. The V and J genes are TRBV2 and TRBJ2-5; no clear D. CDR3 size: 14 residues. V shed 3 bases and J shed 3 bases, with 11 bases lying between them. Per the germline V gene, CDR1 is SNHLY and CDR2 is FYNNEI. This CDR3 is CASSEAVSEETQYF. In nucleotides, the CDR3 is TGTGCCAGCAGTGAGGCTGTCAGTGAAGAGACCCAGTACTTC.

The chain links TRBV10-3 to TRBJ2-5; no firm D call. Judging by the DNA end, TRBJ2-7 fits better; the J call may be wrong. In germline, CDR1 is ENHRY, CDR2 SYGVKD. The CDR3 runs to 12 residues. The chain's CDR3 is CAISVLLYEQYF. CDR3 DNA: TGTGCCATCAGTGTCCTCCTCTACGAGCAGTACTTC.

This sequence joins TRBV7-3 and TRBJ1-1; D gene unclear. V was trimmed by 1 base and J by 0 bases, leaving 15 bases between them. The CDR3 has 17 residues. CDR1 and CDR2 (germline): SGHTA, FQGTGA. As DNA, the CDR3 is TGTGCCAGCAGCTTAAGTCTCGTAGGCGGCTTGAACACTGAAGCTTTCTTT. It translates to CASSLSLVGGLNTEAFF.

The V gene is TRBV5-1, the J gene TRBJ2-7; tentatively, D is TRBD1 (6 bases). Germline V lookup: CDR1 SGHRS, CDR2 YFSETQ. The V end lost 3 bases, the J end lost 0 bases, and 13 bases lay between the germline ends. The CDR3 loop spans 15 amino acids. This CDR3 reads CASSWSEDSSYEQYF. CDR3 DNA: TGCGCCAGCAGCTGGAGCGAGGACAGCTCCTACGAGCAGTACTTC.

V usage is TRBV7-2 and J usage is TRBJ1-1, with a weak D call TRBD1 (5 bases). This CDR3 has 16 amino acids. V lost 0 bases, J lost 5 bases, and 16 bases lay in between. Germline V lookup: CDR1 SGHTA, CDR2 FQGNSA. CDR3 nucleotide sequence: TGTGCCAGCAGCTTAGCGTTCCGGGAGGGGAATACTGAAGCTTTCTTT. Its protein is CASSLAFREGNTEAFF.

This rearrangement joins TRBV28 to TRBJ1-1, with D tentatively TRBD1 (5 bases). The CDR3 totals 12 residues. Germline V gene lookup returns CDR1 MDHEN and CDR2 SYDVKM. The CDR3 protein is CARRTPNTEAFF. Here the CDR3 DNA reads TGTGCTCGCCGGACACCGAACACTGAAGCTTTCTTT. Full variable domain (outside the CDR3, taken from reference TRBV28 and TRBJ1-1): DVKVTQSSRYLVKRTGEKVFLECVQDMDHENMFWYRQDPGLGLRLIYFSYDVKMKEKGDIPEGYSVSREKKERFSLILESASTNQTSMYLCARRTPNTEAFFGQGTRLTVV.

The chain recombines TRBV28 with TRBJ1-5; 7 nucleotides match TRBD1. The CDR3 contains 15 residues. The J segment lost 6 bases and the V segment lost 6 bases, leaving 11 bases of the junction unmatched. CDR1 and CDR2 (germline): MDHEN, SYDVKM. The CDR3 protein is CASRGTGEVGQPQHF. As DNA, the CDR3 is TGTGCCAGCAGGGGAACAGGGGAGGTGGGTCAGCCCCAGCATTTT.

This clone was seen only once. The chain combines TRBV7-9 with TRBJ2-1, with D tentatively TRBD1 (5 bases). V lost 5 bases, J lost 0 bases, and 14 bases lay in between. This CDR3 has 16 residues. Germline loops: CDR1 SEHNR, CDR2 FQNEAQ (reference sequence). The CDR3 coding sequence is TGTGCCAGCAGCCCCAGGGTGGAGAGCTCCTACAATGAGCAGTTCTTC. This gives the protein CASSPRVESSYNEQFF.

This sequence joins TRBV5-6 and TRBJ2-1, with a weak D call TRBD2 (6 bases). The V gene's germline CDR1 is SGHDT and CDR2 YYEEEE. V lost 1 base, J lost 9 bases, and 8 bases lay in between. This CDR3 has 12 amino acids. The CDR3 spells CASSLISGEQFF. CDR3 DNA sequence: TGTGCCAGCAGCTTGATTAGCGGTGAGCAGTTCTTC.

This chain joins TRBV13 and TRBJ2-1; TRBD2 matches at 11 bases. V shed 5 bases, J shed 2 bases, and the junction held 5 bases outside the gene matches. The CDR3 sequence is 16 residues long. Germline lookup yields CDR1 PRHDT and CDR2 FYEKMQ (reference sequence). The CDR3 DNA sequence: TGTGCCAGCAGCGGAGGGACTAGCGGCCCCTACAATGAGCAGTTCTTC. Its translation is CASSGGTSGPYNEQFF.

J is TRBJ2-5 and V is TRBV2, with TRBD2 as a possible D gene (7 bases). Germline CDR1 SNHLY, CDR2 FYNNEI. The CDR3 spans 16 residues. The V end was cut by 7 bases, the J end by 0 bases, with 18 bases between. Here the CDR3 reads CASIRGRGRYQETQYF. Here the CDR3 DNA reads TGTGCCAGCATTCGAGGGCGGGGGCGATACCAAGAGACCCAGTACTTC.

The chain couples TRBV14 to TRBJ2-3; D is perhaps TRBD2 (5 bases). V was clipped by 4 bases and J by 7 bases, with 9 bases between them. CDR3 length: 12 residues. Per the germline V gene, CDR1 is SGHDN and CDR2 is FVKESK. The CDR3 here is CASSPETNTQYF. The CDR3 bases are TGTGCCAGCAGCCCCGAGACTAATACGCAGTATTTT.

This clone has just one count. The chain joins TRBV11-2 to TRBJ1-3; D not certain. Trimming pared 5 bases from V and 0 bases from J, leaving 11 bases between. Per the germline V gene, CDR1 is SGHAT and CDR2 is FQNNGV. This CDR3 region has 15 residues. The CDR3 nucleotides read TGTGCCAGCAGCGAAACCCAGTTCTCTGGAAACACCATATATTTT. Its protein product is CASSETQFSGNTIYF.

The chain recombines TRBV13 with TRBJ2-6; the match to TRBD2 covers 8 bases. This CDR3 region has 19 residues. Germline CDR1 and CDR2: PRHDT and FYEKMQ (reference sequence). Trimming removed 5 bases from V and 2 bases from J; junction bases left unmatched: 14. CDR3 DNA: TGTGCCAGCAGCCGATACGGGGGGGCTGGAGTTGCTGGGGCCAACGTCCTGACTTTC. This codes for CASSRYGGAGVAGANVLTF.

This CDR3 reads CASKIAGNTDTQYF. CDR3 nucleotide sequence: TGTGCCAGTAAGATAGCGGGGAACACAGATACGCAGTATTTT. This sequence joins TRBV6-6 and TRBJ2-3, with 8 bases identical to TRBD2. The V segment lost 9 bases and the J segment 2 bases; nucleotides outside the gene matches: 7. Germline V lookup: CDR1 MNHNY, CDR2 SVGAGI (reference sequence). This CDR3 is built from 14 residues.